This T cell receptor (beta chain) stems from a study of blood T cell repertoires in COVID-19. Study summary: Some COVID-19 samples were acute and others convalescent; all came from the United States, Italy and Spain. Sources were T cells, B-cell-depleted T cells, or PBMCs; the material itself was cDNA or gDNA.

Germline CDR1 and CDR2: GTSNPN and SVGIG (reference sequence). The CDR3 consists of 13 residues. V lost 0 bases to trimming and J lost 9 bases, with 12 bases between them. Original handling: Using reference gene primer amplification, nucleated cell counts were estimated. Sequencing was performed with immunoSEQ multiplex PCR; in TCRdb, only in-frame clones are kept and a portion is missing. V, J and clone size were drawn from that table, and D and trimming were deduced from the DNA. The sample records about 340,000 clones, around four fifths being singletons. The sequencing sample was made of peripheral blood. This sequence joins TRBV30 and TRBJ2-1; the D gene is possibly TRBD2 (6 bases). The sequence came from a man younger than 45 with active or convalescent COVID-19. The CDR3 region is CAWSVQSGGEQFF. Written as DNA, the CDR3 is TGTGCCTGGAGTGTTCAGTCCGGGGGTGAGCAGTTCTTC.